These T cell receptor beta chains were read from a single sample in a study of T cells in Graves' hyperthyroidism and ophthalmopathy. TCRdb passed the multiplex PCR reads through MiXCR, listing each CDR3 protein once. In the table there are just under 750,000 distinct CDR3 sequences, approximately 40% of which are singletons. The source material was blood. The receptor set was obtained from a woman in her thirties or forties with Graves' hyperthyroidism. The CDR3 runs from the conserved cysteine through the conserved F or W. A D gene is named only where the DNA matches it firmly. A clone size is listed for some rows: how often the clone was seen (once, few, many), or a class if it is expanded.

abundance,v_gene,d_gene,j_gene,CDR3aa,CDR3nt
-,TRBV7-2,-,TRBJ1-5,CASSLDYTDTQHF,TGTGCCAGCAGCTTAGATTACACAGATACGCAGCATTTT
many,TRBV25-1,TRBD1,TRBJ2-6,CASSEDRAGANVLTF,TGTGCCAGCAGTGAAGACAGGGCTGGGGCCAACGTCCTGACTTTC
many,TRBV4-3,-,TRBJ1-2,CASSQDWQGHGYTF,TGCGCCAGCAGCCAAGATTGGCAGGGACATGGCTACACCTTC
many,TRBV12-3/TRBV12-4,-,TRBJ1-2,CASSALNRAGGYTF,TGTGCCAGCAGTGCCCTAAACAGGGCTGGGGGCTACACCTTC
-,TRBV25-1,-,TRBJ1-2,CASSLGDDYGYTF,TGTGCCAGCAGCCTAGGCGACGACTATGGCTACACCTTC
many,TRBV2,-,TRBJ2-5,CASSIEGVSFGGTQYF,TGTGCCAGCTCGATTGAGGGAGTCTCCTTCGGGGGGACCCAGTACTTC
few,TRBV19,-,TRBJ2-2,CASSTRNRRAAGELFF,TGTGCCAGTAGTACCAGGAACAGGCGAGCAGCCGGGGAGCTGTTTTTT
many,TRBV7-2,-,TRBJ1-3,CASSLVGPGNTIYF,TGTGCCAGCAGCTTAGTAGGGCCTGGAAACACCATATATTTT
-,TRBV30,-,TRBJ2-7,CAWSGLVGTGYEQYF,TGTGCCTGGAGTGGTCTTGTAGGTACAGGCTACGAGCAGTACTTC
few,TRBV7-2,-,TRBJ1-2,CASSLVGYGGNYGYTF,TGTGCCAGCAGCTTAGTCGGGTATGGAGGGAACTATGGCTACACCTTC
-,TRBV6-5,-,TRBJ1-1,CASSTRQRRNTEAFF,TGTGCCAGCAGTACCCGTCAGAGGAGGAACACTGAAGCTTTCTTT
many,TRBV6-1,-,TRBJ1-4,CASSRDGNEKLFF,TGTGCCAGCAGTCGGGACGGTAATGAAAAACTGTTTTTT
few,TRBV6-1,-,TRBJ1-4,CASSWGNSDEKLFF,TGTGCCAGCAGCTGGGGGAATTCCGATGAAAAACTGTTTTTT
many,TRBV19,-,TRBJ2-2,CASRPGTANTGELFF,TGTGCCAGTAGACCCGGGACCGCGAACACCGGGGAGCTGTTTTTT
-,TRBV7-9,-,TRBJ2-5,CASSGRKTQYF,TGTGCCAGCAGCGGGAGGAAGACCCAGTACTTC
few,TRBV6-6,TRBD1,TRBJ1-5,CASSEYWDRDEIPQHF,TGTGCCAGCAGTGAATATTGGGACAGAGACGAAATCCCCCAGCATTTT
many,TRBV7-9,-,TRBJ2-5,CASSQSGYEETQYF,TGTGCCAGCAGCCAAAGCGGGTATGAGGAGACCCAGTACTTC
once,TRBV6-1,-,TRBJ1-1,CASTEGWGMNTEAFF,TGTGCCAGCACCGAGGGGTGGGGTATGAACACTGAAGCTTTCTTT